Each of the 10 T cell receptor beta chains below was sequenced from the same sample in a study of molecular identifiers for immune sequencing clone quantification. MiXCR was run by TCRdb on the PCR reads, yielding one entry per CDR3 protein. The table includes some 590,000 distinct CDR3 sequences, around 25% detected once. The sample consisted of naive CD8+ T cells from blood, with Jurkat cell RNA spiked in. Subset described: FACS-sorted CD8+CD4-CCR7+CD45RA+ naive T cells. All receptors come from a human donor in good health. Some libraries in this study had Jurkat cell RNA spiked in.

Comment on this clonotype: One end of the junction varies from germline; a read error may be responsible. The rearrangement links TRBV28 to TRBJ2-1; 10 bases agree with TRBD2. There are 15 residues in the CDR3. Per germline, CDR1 MDHEN and CDR2 SYDVKM. CDR3 bases: TGTGCCACCGCGTCGCGAACTAGCGGGGTCAATGGGCAGTTCTTC. Translation gives CATASRTSGVNGQFF. Full variable domain (rest looked up from reference TRBV28 and TRBJ2-1): DVKVTQSSRYLVKRTGEKVFLECVQDMDHENMFWYRQDPGLGLRLIYFSYDVKMKEKGDIPEGYSVSREKKERFSLILESASTNQTSMYLCATASRTSGVNGQFFGPGTRLTVL.

This clonotype was picked up a small number of times. This chain uses TRBV2 with TRBJ2-2, with 11 bases fitting TRBD2. The CDR3 has 15 amino acids. V shed 8 bases, J shed 1 base, and the junction held 3 bases outside the gene matches. Germline CDR1 reads SNHLY; CDR2 reads FYNNEI. The CDR3 spells CASGGLAENTGELFF. Here the CDR3 DNA reads TGTGCCAGCGGGGGACTAGCGGAGAACACCGGGGAGCTGTTTTTT.

Turning to this clonotype: Being one base from a much bigger clone, this may be a read error. The rearrangement links TRBV23-1 to TRBJ2-6; D ambiguous. TRBV23-1 is marked as an open reading frame, function uncertain. The germline V and J ends were trimmed by 4 bases and 0 bases, with 7 bases remaining between them. The CDR3 length is 15 residues. DNA of the CDR3: TGCGCCAGCAGTCGATGGAGCTCTGGGGCCAACGTCCTGACTTTC. This encodes CASSRWSSGANVLTF.

This clonotype was observed many times. V and J are TRBV5-1 and TRBJ1-1; D uncertain. Trimming shortened V by 0 bases and J by 3 bases, and 6 bases separated the two germline ends. The germline V gene has CDR1 SGHRS and CDR2 YFSETQ. The CDR3 has 13 residues. CDR3 in DNA: TGCGCCAGCAGCTTGGTTCATTACACTGAAGCTTTCTTT. It is translated as CASSLVHYTEAFF.

V usage is TRBV7-2 and J usage is TRBJ2-2; TRBD2 agrees at 7 bases. Per germline, CDR1 SGHTA and CDR2 FQGNSA. V trimming: 5 bases; J trimming: 1 base; junction bases outside the gene matches: 4. This CDR3 has 15 amino acids. The CDR3 is CASSEGLQNTGELFF. DNA of the CDR3: TGTGCCAGCAGCGAGGGACTACAGAACACCGGGGAGCTGTTTTTT. Using reference TRBV7-2 and TRBJ2-2 for the parts outside the CDR3, the full variable domain is GAGVSQSPSNKVTEKGKDVELRCDPISGHTALYWYRQSLGQGLEFLIYFQGNSAPDKSGLPSDRFSAERTGGSVSTLTIQRTQQEDSAVYLCASSEGLQNTGELFFGEGSRLTVL.

V and J are TRBV6-6 and TRBJ2-5, with 10 bases lining up with TRBD2. CDR3 length: 16 residues. The J segment lost 1 base and the V segment lost 6 bases, leaving 8 bases of the junction unmatched. Germline CDR1 and CDR2: MNHNY and SVGAGI (reference sequence). CDR3 sequence reads: CASSPYLAGAQETQYF. The CDR3 coding sequence is TGTGCCAGCAGCCCCTACCTAGCGGGGGCCCAAGAGACCCAGTACTTC.

This clonotype occurred a few times. The chain recombines TRBV6-5 with TRBJ2-3; a possible D gene is TRBD1 (6 bases). In germline, CDR1 is MNHEY, CDR2 SVGAGI. The V end lost 3 bases, the J end lost 5 bases, and 12 bases lay between the germline ends. The CDR3 extends over 14 amino acids. In nucleotides, the CDR3 is TGTGCCAGCAGTTATGGGCAGGGGATAGATACGCAGTATTTT. Protein sequence: CASSYGQGIDTQYF.

For this clonotype: A clone one base away is much larger, so this may be a read error. The chain uses TRBV24-1 and TRBJ2-7; tentative D call: TRBD2 (6 bases). CDR1 and CDR2 (germline): KGHDR, SFDVKD. This CDR3 has 10 amino acids. CDR3 in DNA: TGTGCCCCCAGTGGGAGGGAGCAGTACTTC. Encoded protein: CAPSGREQYF.

This rearrangement joins TRBV24-1 to TRBJ1-1, with D maybe TRBD1 (5 bases). The CDR3 contains 13 residues. V was trimmed by 7 bases and J by 3 bases, leaving 11 bases between them. Germline assignment: CDR1 KGHDR and CDR2 SFDVKD. Written as DNA, the CDR3 is TGTGCCACCAGACAGGAGACCTACACTGAAGCTTTCTTT. The encoded protein is CATRQETYTEAFF.

Comment on this clonotype: This may stem from a read error, because a much larger clone lies one nucleotide away. The chain joins TRBV5-1 to TRBJ2-5; perhaps TRBD2 as D (5 bases). This CDR3 is built from 13 residues. The germline V gene encodes CDR1 SGHRS and CDR2 YFSETQ. CDR3 DNA sequence: TGCGCCAGCGGCTTTTTGGAGCGGGAGACCCAGTACTTC. It specifies CASGFLERETQYF. Looking up the rest from reference TRBV5-1 and TRBJ2-5 gives the full variable domain: KAGVTQTPRYLIKTRGQQVTLSCSPISGHRSVSWYQQTPGQGLQFLFEYFSETQRNKGNFPGRFSGRQFSNSRSEMNVSTLELGDSALYLCASGFLERETQYFGPGTRLLVL.